This T cell receptor beta chain comes out of a study of T cell changes during pregnancy in multiple sclerosis. Data came from immunoSEQ multiplex PCR; TCRdb stores just in-frame clones and leaves some out. The repertoire holds more than 80,000 clones, with just under 95% as singletons. The germline gives CDR1 MNHEY, CDR2 SVGAGI. This CDR3 has 11 amino acids. V lost 2 bases and J 3 bases, leaving 2 bases between the germline ends. This rearrangement joins TRBV6-5 to TRBJ2-7; D gene uncertain. This clonotype was obtained from a female donor with multiple sclerosis, enrolled in a pregnancy study. The sequencing here drew on peripheral blood, taken after pregnancy. CDR3: CASSYLYEQYF. Here the CDR3 DNA reads TGTGCCAGCAGTTACCTCTACGAGCAGTACTTC.